These 18 T cell receptor beta chains originate from one sample sequenced in a study of T cells in Graves' hyperthyroidism and ophthalmopathy. The source material, RNA transcripts, was used to amplify TCR beta CDR3 regions. Primed by the HTBI set, a first-round RT-PCR was run on the TCR CDR3. TCRdb called the multiplex PCR reads again in MiXCR, with one record for every CDR3 protein. The table shows hundreds of thousands of distinct CDR3 sequences, with roughly 14% occurring only once. Sequenced material: blood. These receptor sequences come from a woman aged 40 to 55 with Graves' ophthalmopathy.

This clonotype was recorded a few times. DNA for the CDR3: TGTGCCAGCAGTTACTCCTCCAGTAGCGGGAGCTTTGGGGCCAACGTCCTGACTTTC. It specifies CASSYSSSSGSFGANVLTF. V and J are TRBV6-2 or TRBV6-3 and TRBJ2-6; 9 bases agree with TRBD2. From germline, CDR1 is MNHEY and CDR2 SVGEGT. Trimming removed 0 bases from V and 3 bases from J; junction bases left unmatched: 9. CDR3 length: 19 amino acids.

This clonotype was recorded many times. V is TRBV28 and J is TRBJ1-1; possibly TRBD1 for D (6 bases). Trimming removed 6 bases at V and 6 bases at J, with 17 bases between. The CDR3 length is 14 residues. The germline V gene encodes CDR1 MDHEN and CDR2 SYDVKM. CDR3 DNA sequence: TGTGCCAGCAGATACCCAGGGGCATTGGCTGAAGCTTTCTTT. The encoded protein is CASRYPGALAEAFF. The complete variable domain, with remaining parts taken from reference TRBV28 and TRBJ1-1, reads DVKVTQSSRYLVKRTGEKVFLECVQDMDHENMFWYRQDPGLGLRLIYFSYDVKMKEKGDIPEGYSVSREKKERFSLILESASTNQTSMYLCASRYPGALAEAFFGQGTRLTVV.

This clonotype was detected a few times. V is TRBV6-2 or TRBV6-3 and J is TRBJ2-2; 16 bases are shared with TRBD2. Germline V CDR1 and CDR2: MNHEY, SVGEGT. The CDR3 sequence is 19 residues long. The V and J ends lost 4 bases and 5 bases, in that order; junction bases with no gene match: 10. The CDR3 DNA sequence: TGTGCCAGCAGTTCTCCCGGGACTAGCGGGAGGGTCCCTACCGGGGAGCTGTTTTTT. It encodes CASSSPGTSGRVPTGELFF.

This clonotype was counted many times. This chain joins TRBV6-5 and TRBJ1-2, with a tentative D call TRBD1 (5 bases). Germline CDR1 MNHEY, CDR2 SVGAGI. The CDR3 runs to 15 residues. Trimming cost V 4 bases and J 5 bases, with 17 bases left between them. The CDR3 loop is CASSSRGMRRYGYTF. CDR3 DNA: TGTGCCAGCAGTTCTCGGGGGATGAGGCGTTATGGCTACACCTTC.

This rearrangement joins TRBV28 to TRBJ1-5; the D gene is possibly TRBD1 (5 bases). Germline V gene sequence: CDR1 MDHEN, CDR2 SYDVKM. The CDR3 spans 12 residues. Trimming took off 7 bases at V and 9 bases at J, with 13 bases between the two ends. CDR3 sequence reads: CASNTGGLPQHF. The CDR3 DNA reads TGTGCCAGCAATACGGGGGGTCTGCCCCAGCATTTT.

This clonotype was recorded many times. This chain joins TRBV20-1 and TRBJ2-2; D gene unclear. CDR3 length: 13 amino acids. V was cut by 7 bases and J by 0 bases, with 9 bases left in between. The V gene's germline CDR1 is DFQATT and CDR2 SNEGSKA (reference sequence). CDR3 in amino acids: CSVGGANTGELFF. The CDR3 nucleotides read TGCAGTGTGGGCGGAGCGAACACCGGGGAGCTGTTTTTT.

The rearrangement links TRBV20-1 to TRBJ2-6; 15 bases line up with TRBD2. CDR1 and CDR2 from the germline V gene are DFQATT and SNEGSKA (reference sequence). The junction had 9 bases not matched to a gene; V was cut back by 0 bases and J by 15 bases. This CDR3 has 16 amino acids. The CDR3 DNA reads TGCAGTGCTAGAGATAAGTTCGGGACTAGCGGGAGGCCCCTGACTTTC. Protein: CSARDKFGTSGRPLTF.

Ten or more counts support this clonotype. The rearrangement links TRBV19 to TRBJ1-5; D is perhaps TRBD1 (5 bases). The germline CDR1 and CDR2 sequences are LNHDA and SQIVND (reference sequence). The V end lost 7 bases, the J end lost 0 bases, and 16 bases lay between the germline ends. The CDR3 length is 16 residues. The CDR3 spells CASTKGRGYSNQPQHF. The DNA for the CDR3 is TGTGCCAGTACCAAAGGACGGGGGTATAGCAATCAGCCCCAGCATTTT.

Many counts were recorded for this clonotype. This rearrangement joins TRBV25-1 to TRBJ1-3; weak D call: TRBD1 (5 bases). Germline loops: CDR1 MGHDK, CDR2 SYGVNS. Trimming took off 5 bases at V and 1 base at J, with 12 bases between the two ends. The CDR3 spans 15 residues. The CDR3 here is CASSNTGRSGNTIYF. DNA for the CDR3: TGTGCCAGCAGTAATACGGGACGGTCTGGAAACACCATATATTTT.

This clonotype was seen ten or more times. The rearrangement joins TRBV27 to TRBJ1-1; 8 bases are shared with TRBD1. V lost 7 bases and J lost 1; bases outside the gene matches: 5. This CDR3 region has 14 residues. CDR1 and CDR2 from the germline V gene are MNHEY and SMNVEV (reference sequence). The CDR3: CASKNGQGNTEAFF. The CDR3 bases are TGTGCCAGCAAAAATGGACAGGGGAACACTGAAGCTTTCTTT.

The sample holds many counts of this clonotype. This chain uses TRBV6-5 with TRBJ1-1; D unresolved. CDR1 is MNHEY, CDR2 SVGAGI, per germline. V shed 1 base and J shed 3 bases, with 12 bases lying between them. The CDR3 covers 15 residues. CDR3 coding DNA: TGTGCCAGCAGTTACTATGGAGGGTTGGACACTGAAGCTTTCTTT. Encoded protein: CASSYYGGLDTEAFF.

This clonotype was counted at least ten times. The J gene is TRBJ1-5, the V gene TRBV27; D gene unclear. The CDR3 is 12 residues long. In germline, CDR1 is MNHEY, CDR2 SMNVEV (reference sequence). The chain's CDR3 is CSSGYSNQPQHF. CDR3 DNA sequence: TGTTCCTCTGGGTATAGCAATCAGCCCCAGCATTTT.

This chain joins TRBV6-2 or TRBV6-3 and TRBJ2-6; D is unclear. Looked up from germline, CDR1 is MNHEY and CDR2 is SVGEGT. The ends were cut back, 0 bases at V and 0 bases at J, with 12 bases in the middle. This CDR3 region has 18 residues. Written as DNA, the CDR3 is TGTGCCAGCAGTTACTCGCATACAGCCAGCTCTGGGGCCAACGTCCTGACTTTC. It specifies CASSYSHTASSGANVLTF.

This clonotype was recorded at least ten times. The chain combines TRBV6-5 with TRBJ2-7, with 11 positions matching TRBD1. Germline-derived CDR1 and CDR2 are MNHEY and SVGAGI. Trimming cost V 2 bases and J 12 bases; bases outside gene matches: 9. There are 14 residues in the CDR3. As DNA, the CDR3 is TGTGCCAGCAGTTACGGCCCCGGGACAGGGGGTTTGTACTTC. This translates into CASSYGPGTGGLYF.

This clonotype has at least ten counts. This rearrangement joins TRBV5-1 to TRBJ2-5; the D gene is possibly TRBD2 (5 bases). The CDR3 sequence is 14 residues long. CDR1 is SGHRS, CDR2 YFSETQ, per germline. V dropped 2 bases and J dropped 4 bases, with 12 bases sitting between them. CDR3 in DNA: TGCGCCAGCAGCTTCGAGGGTGGAGGAGAGACCCAGTACTTC. As protein: CASSFEGGGETQYF.

This clonotype was recorded at least ten times. The chain recombines TRBV30 with TRBJ1-1, with a possible D match to TRBD1 (5 bases). CDR3 size: 13 residues. V was cut by 6 bases and J by 5 bases, with 16 bases left in between. CDR1 is GTSNPN and CDR2 is SVGIG in the germline V gene (reference sequence). The CDR3 is CACPQVMGTEAFF. In DNA, the CDR3 is TGTGCCTGCCCACAGGTGATGGGAACTGAAGCTTTCTTT.

The sample holds many counts of this clonotype. The V gene is TRBV6-2 or TRBV6-3, the J gene TRBJ2-5; D remains unclear. Germline lookup yields CDR1 MNHEY and CDR2 SVGEGT. This CDR3 comprises 15 residues. V gave up 5 bases and J gave up 2 bases, with 15 bases separating them. CDR3 residues: CASSPPSDGQETQYF. The CDR3 nucleotides read TGTGCCAGCAGTCCGCCCTCGGACGGACAAGAGACCCAGTACTTC.

Ten or more counts support this clonotype. The chain has TRBV29-1 and TRBJ1-1; TRBD1 agrees at 7 bases. This CDR3 spans 12 amino acids. Germline CDR1 SQVTM, CDR2 ANQGSEA. V lost 6 bases to trimming and J lost 4 bases; unmatched junction nucleotides: 5. CDR3 coding DNA: TGCAGCGTCGGGACAGAGGCCACTGAAGCTTTCTTT. Its protein product is CSVGTEATEAFF.